The rows below give T cell receptor beta chains drawn from one sample of a study of Ad26.COV2.S vaccination and SARS-CoV-2 variants. Measured with immunoSEQ multiplex PCR; TCRdb has only the in-frame clones, and not every one. Here the sample spans over 450,000 clones, roughly nine tenths being singletons. The sequencing used peripheral blood, collected in a trial of Ad26.COV2.S vaccine versus placebo. These receptors all stem from a person aged 18-65 years who received the Ad26.COV2.S COVID-19 vaccine or a placebo. Each CDR3 is given with its conserved first and last residue. A D gene is named only where the DNA matches it firmly. Not every row has a clone size; where given, it reads once, few, many or a size class.

j_gene: TRBJ2-3
abundance: -
d_gene: -
v_gene: TRBV27
CDR3nt: TGTGCCAGCAGTTTGGGTCCGGGGGTCGCAGATACGCAGTATTTT
CDR3aa: CASSLGPGVADTQYF

j_gene: TRBJ2-5
abundance: -
d_gene: -
v_gene: TRBV7-9
CDR3nt: TGTGCCAGCAGCGCTCGGGGGCTCCGGGAGACCCAGTACTTC
CDR3aa: CASSARGLRETQYF

j_gene: TRBJ1-4
abundance: -
d_gene: -
v_gene: TRBV6-5
CDR3nt: TGTGCCAGCAGTAACCCAGGGAGGTCTAATGAAAAACTGTTTTTT
CDR3aa: CASSNPGRSNEKLFF

j_gene: TRBJ1-3
abundance: -
d_gene: -
v_gene: TRBV30
CDR3nt: TGTGCCCTCGTTCGGAAAAGCTCTGGAAACACCATATATTTT
CDR3aa: CALVRKSSGNTIYF

j_gene: TRBJ1-2
abundance: -
d_gene: TRBD1
v_gene: TRBV10-2
CDR3nt: TGCGCCAGCAGTGGGACAGGGGCCCCCTATGGCTACACCTTC
CDR3aa: CASSGTGAPYGYTF

j_gene: TRBJ2-7
abundance: -
d_gene: TRBD2
v_gene: TRBV7-2
CDR3nt: TGTGCCAGCAGCTCCTTAGCGGGAGGCTTCGAGCAGTACTTC
CDR3aa: CASSSLAGGFEQYF

j_gene: TRBJ2-1
abundance: -
d_gene: -
v_gene: TRBV3-1/TRBV3-2
CDR3nt: TGTGCCAGCAGCCAGCATAGCGGATCCTACAATGAGCAGTTCTTC
CDR3aa: CASSQHSGSYNEQFF

j_gene: TRBJ1-1
abundance: few
d_gene: -
v_gene: TRBV18
CDR3nt: TGTGCCAGCTCACCAGGAGTGGGGGGGGACACTGAAGCTTTCTTT
CDR3aa: CASSPGVGGDTEAFF

j_gene: TRBJ1-4
abundance: -
d_gene: -
v_gene: TRBV5-1
CDR3nt: TGCGCCAGCAGCGTGGGCTCCGGTGAAAAACTGTTTTTT
CDR3aa: CASSVGSGEKLFF

j_gene: TRBJ1-2
abundance: -
d_gene: -
v_gene: TRBV18
CDR3nt: TGTGCCAGCTCACCACAGGGAGACTATGGCTACACCTTC
CDR3aa: CASSPQGDYGYTF

j_gene: TRBJ2-7
abundance: -
d_gene: -
v_gene: TRBV6-5
CDR3nt: TGTGCCAGCAGCCACGATGGCTCCTACGAGCAGTACTTC
CDR3aa: CASSHDGSYEQYF

j_gene: TRBJ1-1
abundance: -
d_gene: -
v_gene: TRBV7-9
CDR3nt: TGTGCCAGCAGTGACGGACAGAAACAGATGAACACTGAAGCTTTCTTT
CDR3aa: CASSDGQKQMNTEAFF

j_gene: TRBJ2-2
abundance: -
d_gene: TRBD1
v_gene: TRBV9
CDR3nt: TGTGCCAGCAGCGTCTCCACCCGACAGGGGGCGAACACCGGGGAGCTGTTTTTT
CDR3aa: CASSVSTRQGANTGELFF

j_gene: TRBJ2-5
abundance: -
d_gene: TRBD1
v_gene: TRBV3-1/TRBV3-2
CDR3nt: TGTGCCAGCAGCCAATTAGGCCAGGGGGTAGAGACCCAGTACTTC
CDR3aa: CASSQLGQGVETQYF

j_gene: TRBJ1-2
abundance: -
d_gene: TRBD1
v_gene: TRBV29-1
CDR3nt: TGCAGCGTTGATAAACCGGGACAGGGGTACTATGGCTGGACCTTC
CDR3aa: CSVDKPGQGYYGWTF

j_gene: TRBJ1-2
abundance: -
d_gene: -
v_gene: TRBV9
CDR3nt: TGTGCCAGCAGCGGACTCTCTGGCTACACCTTC
CDR3aa: CASSGLSGYTF

j_gene: TRBJ2-7
abundance: -
d_gene: -
v_gene: TRBV6-5
CDR3nt: TGTGCCAGCAGTTCTCTCGGGGGTAACGAGCAGTACTTC
CDR3aa: CASSSLGGNEQYF

j_gene: TRBJ2-7
abundance: few
d_gene: -
v_gene: TRBV25-1
CDR3nt: TGTGCCAGCAGTAAAGCTTCTTCGGCCTACGAGCAGTACTTC
CDR3aa: CASSKASSAYEQYF

j_gene: TRBJ1-2
abundance: -
d_gene: -
v_gene: TRBV28
CDR3nt: TGTGCCAGCTCAACCTCAGGAGGTAACTATGGCTACACCTTC
CDR3aa: CASSTSGGNYGYTF

j_gene: TRBJ1-1
abundance: -
d_gene: -
v_gene: TRBV15
CDR3nt: TGTGCCACCAGCCCCAGATCGGACAGTTATGAAGCTTTCTTT
CDR3aa: CATSPRSDSYEAFF

j_gene: TRBJ2-7
abundance: -
d_gene: -
v_gene: TRBV27
CDR3nt: TGTGCCAGCAGTTTCGGGCAGGGGTCCAACTACGAGCAGTACTTC
CDR3aa: CASSFGQGSNYEQYF

j_gene: TRBJ1-5
abundance: -
d_gene: TRBD1
v_gene: TRBV4-1
CDR3nt: TGCGCCAGCAGCCAAGTGCAGGGGGGGCTTTACGTCGGTCAGCCCCAGCATTTT
CDR3aa: CASSQVQGGLYVGQPQHF

j_gene: TRBJ1-1
abundance: -
d_gene: TRBD1
v_gene: TRBV23-1
CDR3nt: TGCGCCAGCAGTCCTCCCTGGGACAGGGCCCTGGGCACTGAAGCTTTCTTT
CDR3aa: CASSPPWDRALGTEAFF

j_gene: TRBJ2-1
abundance: -
d_gene: TRBD2
v_gene: TRBV11-2
CDR3nt: TGTGCCAGCAGCTTACATAGCGGGAGGGCCCACAATGAGCAGTTCTTC
CDR3aa: CASSLHSGRAHNEQFF

j_gene: TRBJ2-7
abundance: once
d_gene: -
v_gene: TRBV9
CDR3nt: TGTGCCAGCAGCGTAGGGGACGGGTACGAGCAGTACTTC
CDR3aa: CASSVGDGYEQYF

j_gene: TRBJ2-3
abundance: -
d_gene: TRBD2
v_gene: TRBV16
CDR3nt: TGTGCCAGCAGCGCTAAAGCGGGGGGGACCGCTGATACGCAGTATTTT
CDR3aa: CASSAKAGGTADTQYF

j_gene: TRBJ2-7
abundance: -
d_gene: -
v_gene: TRBV7-9
CDR3nt: TGTGCCAGCAGCCGACCCAATTACGAGCAGTACTTC
CDR3aa: CASSRPNYEQYF

j_gene: TRBJ1-4
abundance: -
d_gene: -
v_gene: TRBV7-6
CDR3nt: TGTGCCAGCAGCTTATCAGGGGCGCGTTTGAATGAAAAACTGTTTTTT
CDR3aa: CASSLSGARLNEKLFF

j_gene: TRBJ2-1
abundance: -
d_gene: -
v_gene: TRBV12-3/TRBV12-4
CDR3nt: TGTGCCAGCAGTTTGGGGGTCAATGAGCAGTTCTTC
CDR3aa: CASSLGVNEQFF

j_gene: TRBJ2-2
abundance: -
d_gene: -
v_gene: TRBV19
CDR3nt: TGTGCCAGTAGTATAAGGGATATCGCCGGGGAGCTGTTTTTT
CDR3aa: CASSIRDIAGELFF

j_gene: TRBJ2-1
abundance: -
d_gene: TRBD1
v_gene: TRBV27
CDR3nt: TGTGCCAGCGATCCTCCGGGACAGGGGTACAATGAGCAGTTCTTC
CDR3aa: CASDPPGQGYNEQFF

j_gene: TRBJ1-1
abundance: -
d_gene: -
v_gene: TRBV3-1/TRBV3-2
CDR3nt: TGTGCCAGCAGCCGGGGAAGGACTGAAGCTTTCTTT
CDR3aa: CASSRGRTEAFF

j_gene: TRBJ1-1
abundance: -
d_gene: -
v_gene: TRBV27
CDR3nt: TGTGCCAGCAGTTTCAACAGGGCGAACACTGAAGCTTTCTTT
CDR3aa: CASSFNRANTEAFF

j_gene: TRBJ2-2
abundance: -
d_gene: -
v_gene: TRBV5-1
CDR3nt: TGCGCCAGCAGCTTGCCCCCCGGGGAGCTGTTTTTT
CDR3aa: CASSLPPGELFF

j_gene: TRBJ2-5
abundance: -
d_gene: -
v_gene: TRBV6-5
CDR3nt: TGTGCCAGCAGTGACTCTCTTGGGGTGGACCAGTACTTC
CDR3aa: CASSDSLGVDQYF

j_gene: TRBJ2-3
abundance: -
d_gene: TRBD2
v_gene: TRBV4-2
CDR3nt: TGTGCCAGCAGCCAGGGCTGGACTAGCGGGCTAAATCGGGATACGCAGTATTTT
CDR3aa: CASSQGWTSGLNRDTQYF

j_gene: TRBJ1-1
abundance: -
d_gene: -
v_gene: TRBV30
CDR3nt: TGTGCCTGGAATCCAGGGCCAAACACTGAAGCTTTCTTT
CDR3aa: CAWNPGPNTEAFF

j_gene: TRBJ1-5
abundance: once
d_gene: -
v_gene: TRBV3-1/TRBV3-2
CDR3nt: TGTGCCAGCAGCCAAGGGGTTAGGAGGGGCTGGGATAGCAATCAGCCCCAGCATTTT
CDR3aa: CASSQGVRRGWDSNQPQHF

j_gene: TRBJ1-3
abundance: -
d_gene: -
v_gene: TRBV4-3
CDR3nt: TGCGCCAGCAGCCAAGATTCGAACAGGGCGAACACCATATATTTT
CDR3aa: CASSQDSNRANTIYF

j_gene: TRBJ1-1
abundance: -
d_gene: -
v_gene: TRBV28
CDR3nt: TGTGCCAGCAGTATCCTCCCCCTCGAAGCTTTCTTT
CDR3aa: CASSILPLEAFF

j_gene: TRBJ2-7
abundance: -
d_gene: -
v_gene: TRBV19
CDR3nt: TGTGCCAGTAGTATAGGTCCAGGGGCCTCCTACGAGCAGTACTTC
CDR3aa: CASSIGPGASYEQYF

j_gene: TRBJ2-5
abundance: -
d_gene: -
v_gene: TRBV5-1
CDR3nt: TGCGCCAGCAGCCCGGAGGGGGTTGAGACCCAGTACTTC
CDR3aa: CASSPEGVETQYF

j_gene: TRBJ2-5
abundance: -
d_gene: TRBD2
v_gene: TRBV6-5
CDR3nt: TGTGCCAGCAGTCCGAGCGGGGGGGCTCTGGAGACCCAGTACTTC
CDR3aa: CASSPSGGALETQYF